Sequencing of this T cell receptor (beta chain) was carried out in a study of monozygotic twins with inflammatory bowel disease. Comments on this clonotype: Antigen: not known.

Per germline, CDR1 DFQATT and CDR2 SNEGSKA (reference sequence). The CDR3 extends over 14 amino acids. Findings and caveats of the study: In these data, no single strong IBD-associated signal or clonotype received support.

TCRdb reprocessed the 5' RACE reads; each CDR3 protein has one entry and no DNA is given. The sample table sets out more than 100,000 distinct CDR3 sequences. The sequenced material came from blood. The V and J genes are TRBV20-1 and TRBJ2-3; the TRBD2 assignment by TCRdb is unverifiable without DNA. The sequence derives from a human donor with ulcerative colitis or Crohn's disease, or a healthy co-twin of an affected twin (not recorded which). CDR3 protein: CSARTSGGAPAQYF.